The TCR beta chain described here comes from a study of blood T cell repertoires in COVID-19. This clone was found a few times. Germline CDR1 and CDR2: SGDLS and YYNGEE. After removal of 3 bases from V and 8 bases from J, the junction contained 7 bases not matched to a gene. The length of the CDR3 is 15 residues. Some clones are missing from TCRdb's copy, which holds only in-frame ones; the method was immunoSEQ multiplex PCR. The sample has over 55,000 clones; roughly nine tenths are singletons. The receptor's source is a woman of 80 years or more with acute or convalescent COVID-19. The chain recombines TRBV9 with TRBJ1-6; 8 bases line up with TRBD1. The source material was peripheral blood. The CDR3 DNA is TGTGCCAGCAGCGCCCGGACAGGGCCAGATTCACCCCTCCACTTT. This encodes CASSARTGPDSPLHF.